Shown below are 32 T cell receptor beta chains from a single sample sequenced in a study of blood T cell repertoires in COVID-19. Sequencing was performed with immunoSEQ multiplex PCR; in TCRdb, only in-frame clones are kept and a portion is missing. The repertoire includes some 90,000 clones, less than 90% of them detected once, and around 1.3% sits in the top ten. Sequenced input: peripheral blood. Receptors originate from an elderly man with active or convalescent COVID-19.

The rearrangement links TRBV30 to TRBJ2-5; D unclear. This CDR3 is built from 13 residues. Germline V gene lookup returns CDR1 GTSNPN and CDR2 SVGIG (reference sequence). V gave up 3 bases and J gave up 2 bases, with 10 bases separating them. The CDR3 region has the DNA TGTGCCTGGAGCCTAGTAAATCAAGAGACCCAGTACTTC. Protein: CAWSLVNQETQYF.

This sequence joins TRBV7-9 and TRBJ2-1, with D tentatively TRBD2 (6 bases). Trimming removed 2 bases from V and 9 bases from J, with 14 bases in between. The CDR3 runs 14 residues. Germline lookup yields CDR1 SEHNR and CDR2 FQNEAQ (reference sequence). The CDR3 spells CASSLLFDGSEQFF. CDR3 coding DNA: TGTGCCAGCAGCTTACTTTTTGACGGGAGTGAGCAGTTCTTC.

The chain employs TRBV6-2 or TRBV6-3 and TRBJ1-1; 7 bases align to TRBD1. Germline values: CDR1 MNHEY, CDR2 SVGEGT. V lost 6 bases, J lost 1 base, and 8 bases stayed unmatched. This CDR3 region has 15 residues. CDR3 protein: CASSQYTGANTEAFF. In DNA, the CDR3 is TGTGCCAGCAGCCAATATACAGGGGCGAACACTGAAGCTTTCTTT.

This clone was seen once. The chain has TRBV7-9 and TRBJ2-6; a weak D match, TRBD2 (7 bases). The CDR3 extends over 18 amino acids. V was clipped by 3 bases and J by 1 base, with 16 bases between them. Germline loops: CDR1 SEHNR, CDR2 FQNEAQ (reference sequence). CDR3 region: CASSFGNRGASGANVLTF. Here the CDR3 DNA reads TGTGCCAGCAGCTTTGGAAATCGGGGGGCGTCTGGGGCCAACGTCCTGACTTTC. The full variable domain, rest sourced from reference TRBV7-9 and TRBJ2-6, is DTGVSQNPRHKITKRGQNVTFRCDPISEHNRLYWYRQTLGQGPEFLTYFQNEAQLEKSRLLSDRFSAERPKGSFSTLEIQRTEQGDSAMYLCASSFGNRGASGANVLTFGAGSRLTVL.

The CDR3 coding sequence is TGCGCCAGCAGCTTGGGACAGGGGGCCCGTGAAGCTTTCTTT. Protein product: CASSLGQGAREAFF. The V call is TRBV5-1, the J call TRBJ1-1; TRBD1 matches 10 bases. V was pared by 0 bases and J by 7 bases, with 3 bases of the junction left unmatched. CDR1 and CDR2 from the germline V gene are SGHRS and YFSETQ. This CDR3 is 14 amino acids long.

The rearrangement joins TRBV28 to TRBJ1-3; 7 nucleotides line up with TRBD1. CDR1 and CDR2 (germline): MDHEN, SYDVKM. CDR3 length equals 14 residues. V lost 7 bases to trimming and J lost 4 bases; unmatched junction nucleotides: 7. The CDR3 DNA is TGTGCCAGCACTGCCCCAGGGGGAGGAAACACCATATATTTT. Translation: CASTAPGGGNTIYF.

Here the CDR3 DNA reads TGTGCCAGCAGCCCCAATAGCGGGTACAATGAGCAGTTCTTC. Amino acids: CASSPNSGYNEQFF. J is TRBJ2-1 and V is TRBV9, with 7 bases that match TRBD2. CDR3 length: 14 residues. V trimming: 4 bases; J trimming: 4 bases; junction bases outside the gene matches: 5. From germline, CDR1 is SGDLS and CDR2 YYNGEE.

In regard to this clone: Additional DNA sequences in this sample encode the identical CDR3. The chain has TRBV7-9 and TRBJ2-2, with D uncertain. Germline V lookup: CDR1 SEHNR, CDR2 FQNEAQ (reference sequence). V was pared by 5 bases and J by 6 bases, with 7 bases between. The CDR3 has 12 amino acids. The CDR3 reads CASSPRSGELFF. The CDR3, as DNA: TGTGCCAGCAGCCCCAGGTCCGGGGAGCTGTTTTTT.

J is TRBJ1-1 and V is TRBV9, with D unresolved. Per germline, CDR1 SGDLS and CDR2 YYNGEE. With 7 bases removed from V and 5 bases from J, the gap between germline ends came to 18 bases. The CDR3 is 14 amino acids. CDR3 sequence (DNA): TGTGCCAGCTCCAGAGGGAATCTGGGGACTGAAGCTTTCTTT. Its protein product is CASSRGNLGTEAFF.

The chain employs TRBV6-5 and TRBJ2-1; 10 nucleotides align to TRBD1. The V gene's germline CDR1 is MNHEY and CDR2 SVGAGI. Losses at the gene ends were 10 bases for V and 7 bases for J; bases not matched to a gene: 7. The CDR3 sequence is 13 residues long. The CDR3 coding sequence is TGTGCCACCAGACAGGGGGCGGCTAATGAGCAGTTCTTC. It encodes CATRQGAANEQFF.

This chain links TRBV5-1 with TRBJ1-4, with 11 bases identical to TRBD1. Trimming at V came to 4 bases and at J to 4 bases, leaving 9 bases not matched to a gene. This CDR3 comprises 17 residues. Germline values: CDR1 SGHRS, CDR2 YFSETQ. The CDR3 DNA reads TGCGCCAGCAGCCCGGGACAGGGGGGCCGGATTAATGAAAAACTGTTTTTT. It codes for CASSPGQGGRINEKLFF. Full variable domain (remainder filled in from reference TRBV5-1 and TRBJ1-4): KAGVTQTPRYLIKTRGQQVTLSCSPISGHRSVSWYQQTPGQGLQFLFEYFSETQRNKGNFPGRFSGRQFSNSRSEMNVSTLELGDSALYLCASSPGQGGRINEKLFFGSGTQLSVL.

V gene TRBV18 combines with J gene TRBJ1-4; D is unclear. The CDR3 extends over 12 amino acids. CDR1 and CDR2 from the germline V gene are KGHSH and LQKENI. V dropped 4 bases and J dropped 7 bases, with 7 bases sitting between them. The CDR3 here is CASSLPGEKLFF. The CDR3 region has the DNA TGTGCCAGCTCACTACCCGGTGAAAAACTGTTTTTT.

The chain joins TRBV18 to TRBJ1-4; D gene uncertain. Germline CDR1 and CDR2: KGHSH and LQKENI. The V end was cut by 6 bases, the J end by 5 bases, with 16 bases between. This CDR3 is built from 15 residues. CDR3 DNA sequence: TGTGCCAGCTCCCGGGCCTGGGCGGGGAATGAAAAACTGTTTTTT. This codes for CASSRAWAGNEKLFF.

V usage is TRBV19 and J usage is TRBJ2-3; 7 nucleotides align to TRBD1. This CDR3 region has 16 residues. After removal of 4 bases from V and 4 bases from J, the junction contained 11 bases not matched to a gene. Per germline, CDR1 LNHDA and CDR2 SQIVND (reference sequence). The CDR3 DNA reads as TGTGCCAGTAGTACCCAGCGACAGGGTATCTCAGATACGCAGTATTTT. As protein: CASSTQRQGISDTQYF.

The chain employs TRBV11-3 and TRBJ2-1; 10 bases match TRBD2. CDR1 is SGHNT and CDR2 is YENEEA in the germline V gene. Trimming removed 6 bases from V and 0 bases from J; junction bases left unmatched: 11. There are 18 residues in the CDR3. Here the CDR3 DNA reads TGTGCCAGCAGTTCCTCTAGCGGGAGCACCCTCTCCTACAATGAGCAGTTCTTC. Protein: CASSSSSGSTLSYNEQFF.

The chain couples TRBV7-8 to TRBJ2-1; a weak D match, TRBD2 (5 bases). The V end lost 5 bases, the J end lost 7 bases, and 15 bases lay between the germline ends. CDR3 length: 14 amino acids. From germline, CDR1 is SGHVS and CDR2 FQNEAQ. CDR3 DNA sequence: TGTGCCAGCAGCCCACGGACTGGCGGAAATGAGCAGTTCTTC. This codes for CASSPRTGGNEQFF. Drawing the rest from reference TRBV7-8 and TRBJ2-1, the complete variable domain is GAGVSQSPRYKVAKRGQDVALRCDPISGHVSLFWYQQALGQGPEFLTYFQNEAQLDKSGLPSDRFFAERPEGSVSTLKIQRTQQEDSAVYLCASSPRTGGNEQFFGPGTRLTVL.

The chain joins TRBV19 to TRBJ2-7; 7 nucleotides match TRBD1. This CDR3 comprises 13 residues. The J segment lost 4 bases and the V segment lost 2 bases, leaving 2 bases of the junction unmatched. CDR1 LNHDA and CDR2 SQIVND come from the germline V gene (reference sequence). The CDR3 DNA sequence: TGTGCCAGTAGTATACGACAGGGTTACGAGCAGTACTTC. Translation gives CASSIRQGYEQYF.

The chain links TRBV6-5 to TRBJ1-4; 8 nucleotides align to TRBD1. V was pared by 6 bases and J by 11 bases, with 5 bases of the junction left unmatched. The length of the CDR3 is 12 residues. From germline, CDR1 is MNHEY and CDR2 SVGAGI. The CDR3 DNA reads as TGTGCCAGCAGATCGGACAGGGAGAAACTGTTTTTT. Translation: CASRSDREKLFF.

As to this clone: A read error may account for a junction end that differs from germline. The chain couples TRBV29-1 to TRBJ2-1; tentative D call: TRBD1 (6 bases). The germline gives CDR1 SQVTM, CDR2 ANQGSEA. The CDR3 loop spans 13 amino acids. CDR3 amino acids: CSVVTGPRNGQFF. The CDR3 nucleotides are TGCAGCGTTGTAACAGGGCCTCGCAATGGGCAGTTCTTC.

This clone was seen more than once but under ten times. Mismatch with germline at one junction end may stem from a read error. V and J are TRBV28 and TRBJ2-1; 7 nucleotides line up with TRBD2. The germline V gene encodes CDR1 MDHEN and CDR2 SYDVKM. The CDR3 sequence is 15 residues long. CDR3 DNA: TGTGCCAGCAGGGTAGCGGGCGGAGCCTACGATGAGCAGTTCTTC. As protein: CASRVAGGAYDEQFF.

The CDR3 nucleotides are TGTGCCAGCAGCCCCGGGACTAGCGGGAGGGCGGCAGATACGCAGTATTTT. Translated: CASSPGTSGRAADTQYF. The rearrangement joins TRBV9 to TRBJ2-3; TRBD2 agrees at 16 bases. After removal of 4 bases from V and 4 bases from J, the junction contained 6 bases not matched to a gene. The CDR3 extends over 17 amino acids. Germline V gene sequence: CDR1 SGDLS, CDR2 YYNGEE.

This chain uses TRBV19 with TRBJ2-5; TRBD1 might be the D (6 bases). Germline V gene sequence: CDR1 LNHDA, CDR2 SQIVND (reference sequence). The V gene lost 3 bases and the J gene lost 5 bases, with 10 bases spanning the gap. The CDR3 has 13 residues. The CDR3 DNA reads TGTGCCAGTAGTATTGGGGGCAGGGAGACCCAGTACTTC. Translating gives CASSIGGRETQYF.

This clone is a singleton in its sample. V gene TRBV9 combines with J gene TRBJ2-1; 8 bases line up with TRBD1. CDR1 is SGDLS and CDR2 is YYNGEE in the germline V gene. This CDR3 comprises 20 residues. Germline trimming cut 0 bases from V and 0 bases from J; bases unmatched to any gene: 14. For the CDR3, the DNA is TGTGCCAGCAGCGTAGCTTCCGGGACAGGCTACCCGAGCTCCTACAATGAGCAGTTCTTC. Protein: CASSVASGTGYPSSYNEQFF.

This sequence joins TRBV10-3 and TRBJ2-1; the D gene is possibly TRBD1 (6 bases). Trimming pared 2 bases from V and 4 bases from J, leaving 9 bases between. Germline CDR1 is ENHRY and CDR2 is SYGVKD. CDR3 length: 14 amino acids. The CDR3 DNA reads TGTGCCATCAGTGAGCCACAGGGATACAATGAGCAGTTCTTC. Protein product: CAISEPQGYNEQFF.

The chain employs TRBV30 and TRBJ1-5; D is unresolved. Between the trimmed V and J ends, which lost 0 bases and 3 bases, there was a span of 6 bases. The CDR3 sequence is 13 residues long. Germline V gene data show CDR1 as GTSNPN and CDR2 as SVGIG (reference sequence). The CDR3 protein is CAWSVNYNQPQHF. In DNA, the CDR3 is TGTGCCTGGAGTGTAAATTACAATCAGCCCCAGCATTTT.

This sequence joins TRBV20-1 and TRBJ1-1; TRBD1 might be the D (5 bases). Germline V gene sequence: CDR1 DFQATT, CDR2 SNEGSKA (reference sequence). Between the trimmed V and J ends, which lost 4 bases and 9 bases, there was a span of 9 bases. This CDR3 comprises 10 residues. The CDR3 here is CSAIRQQAFF. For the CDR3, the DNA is TGCAGTGCTATAAGACAGCAAGCTTTCTTT.

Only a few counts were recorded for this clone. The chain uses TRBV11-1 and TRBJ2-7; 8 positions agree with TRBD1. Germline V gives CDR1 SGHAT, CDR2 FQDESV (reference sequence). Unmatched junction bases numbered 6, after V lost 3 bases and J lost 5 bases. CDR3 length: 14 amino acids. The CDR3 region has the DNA TGTGCCAGCAGCTTGCCCAGGGGGCTCGACGAGCAGTACTTC. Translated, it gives CASSLPRGLDEQYF.

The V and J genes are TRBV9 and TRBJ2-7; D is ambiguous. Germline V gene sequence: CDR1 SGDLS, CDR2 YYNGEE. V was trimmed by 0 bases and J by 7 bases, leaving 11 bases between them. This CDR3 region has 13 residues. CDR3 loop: CASSVVSSGEQYF. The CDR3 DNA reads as TGTGCCAGCAGCGTAGTGTCCTCGGGTGAGCAGTACTTC.

In nucleotides, the CDR3 is TGCGCCAGCAGCCAAGGGGGACTAGTGAGGAATGAGCAGTTCTTC. Translated: CASSQGGLVRNEQFF. V gene TRBV4-1 combines with J gene TRBJ2-1; 8 nucleotides align to TRBD2. Germline trimming cut 1 base from V and 7 bases from J; bases unmatched to any gene: 6. The CDR3 totals 15 residues. Germline V gives CDR1 MGHRA, CDR2 YSYEKL.

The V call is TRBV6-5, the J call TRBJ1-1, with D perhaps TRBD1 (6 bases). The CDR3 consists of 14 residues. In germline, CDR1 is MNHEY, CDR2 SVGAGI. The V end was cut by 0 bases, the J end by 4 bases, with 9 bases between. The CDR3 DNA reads TGTGCCAGCAGTTACTCTCAGGGGAGCACTGAAGCTTTCTTT. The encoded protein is CASSYSQGSTEAFF.

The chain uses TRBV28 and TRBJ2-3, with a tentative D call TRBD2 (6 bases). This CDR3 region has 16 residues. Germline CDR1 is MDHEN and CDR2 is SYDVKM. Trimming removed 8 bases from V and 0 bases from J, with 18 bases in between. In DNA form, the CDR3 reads TGTGCCAGCCATCCTGGGGGGACCACTAGCACAGATACGCAGTATTTT. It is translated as CASHPGGTTSTDTQYF.

Written as DNA, the CDR3 is TGTGCCACCAGCAGTGGGCGACAGGGGGCAAGGGAAAAACTGTTTTTT. This gives the protein CATSSGRQGAREKLFF. The chain uses TRBV15 and TRBJ1-4, with 10 bases matching TRBD1. CDR3 size: 16 residues. Germline values: CDR1 LNHNV, CDR2 YYDKDF (reference sequence). Trimming at V came to 3 bases and at J to 8 bases, leaving 9 bases not matched to a gene.